This T cell receptor beta chain originates from a study of blood T cells in healthy people across ages. The sample holds a few counts of this clonotype. The use of a sample-barcoded 5' primer and a J-beta primer mix characterized a second PCR of 7 to 11 cycles. The study obtained at least 3 million CDR3-containing paired-end reads from every sample. Each CDR3 protein gets one entry after TCRdb re-called the 5' RACE reads with MiXCR. Of roughly 500,000 distinct CDR3 sequences detected, 27% appear once; the ten largest clones hold roughly 18%. Unmatched junction bases numbered 5, after V lost 5 bases and J lost 2 bases. The CDR3 runs 16 residues.

This clonotype was sampled from a woman in her 70s in good health. The sequenced material came from blood. The chain uses TRBV12-3 or TRBV12-4 and TRBJ2-3; 12 bases align to TRBD2. The DNA for the CDR3 is TGTGCCAGCAGTACGACTAGCGGGGGCTTCACAGATACGCAGTATTTT. Translated, it gives CASSTTSGGFTDTQYF.